This record covers a single T cell receptor beta chain. This CDR3 region has 13 residues. V shed 5 bases and J 6 bases; nucleotides not matched to a gene: 5. Germline V CDR1 and CDR2: SGHAT, FQNNGV. The sample is drawn from a study of cytomegalovirus exposure and HLA in healthy donors. A multiplex PCR was run with 60 Vbeta primers and 13 Jbeta primers. Some clones are missing from TCRdb's copy, which holds only in-frame ones; the method was immunoSEQ multiplex PCR. The profile shows over 100,000 clones, 60% to 80% of them singletons. Source material: PBMCs. V is TRBV11-2 and J is TRBJ1-1; 8 bases are a match to TRBD1. The TCR sequence derives from a male donor in good health and CMV-seronegative. The CDR3 DNA reads TGTGCCAGCAGCAAGACAGGGGCGTCTGAAGCTTTCTTT. It is translated as CASSKTGASEAFF. Full variable domain (rest looked up from reference TRBV11-2 and TRBJ1-1): EAGVAQSPRYKIIEKRQSVAFWCNPISGHATLYWYQQILGQGPKLLIQFQNNGVVDDSQLPKDRFSAERLKGVDSTLKIQPAKLEDSAVYLCASSKTGASEAFFGQGTRLTVV.